The T cell receptor (beta chain) under discussion was sequenced for a study of cytomegalovirus exposure and HLA in healthy donors. J was trimmed by 15 bases and V by 8 bases; bases with no gene match: 16. Germline-derived CDR1 and CDR2 are SEHNR and FQNEAQ (reference sequence). The CDR3 length is 14 residues. Points on this clone: The sample carries other DNA sequences with the same CDR3.

60 Vbeta and 13 Jbeta primers were used in PCR. The table came from immunoSEQ multiplex PCR; TCRdb's copy has only in-frame clones and leaves some out. The repertoire holds about 64,000 clones, with more than 60% as singletons. This sequence joins TRBV7-9 and TRBJ2-1; 10 bases are a match to TRBD2. This receptor was identified in a male donor in good health and CMV-seropositive. The sequenced material came from PBMCs. The CDR3 spells CASSLAGAMNVRFF. The CDR3 DNA is TGTGCCAGCTCGCTAGCGGGAGCCATGAACGTCCGGTTCTTC.